These T cell receptor beta chains were read from a single sample in a study of technical replicates of blood from several donors. Repertoires were generated with immunoSEQ multiplex PCR, while TCRdb's copy carries only in-frame clones and drops some. The sample lists under 75,000 clones; around 88% were seen once. The sequenced material came from PBMCs. The receptors originated from a human donor in good health. Some clones in this sample may be carry-over from other donors' samples. The CDR3 runs from the conserved cysteine through the conserved F or W. Each record gives: V gene, D gene, clone size, J gene, CDR3 protein, CDR3 DNA. D genes are given only for firm matches. Part of the rows lack a size; the others show once, few, many or a class for expanded clones.

V: TRBV5-6
D: .
size: .
J: TRBJ1-2
CDR3: CASSLGRINYGYTF
DNA: TGTGCCAGCAGCTTGGGGCGGATAAACTATGGCTACACCTTC

V: TRBV7-8
D: .
size: few
J: TRBJ2-7
CDR3: CASSLIRGYYEQYF
DNA: TGTGCCAGCAGCTTAATTAGAGGATACTACGAGCAGTACTTC

V: TRBV5-1
D: .
size: .
J: TRBJ2-5
CDR3: CASSFGYYQETQYF
DNA: TGCGCCAGCAGCTTCGGGTACTACCAAGAGACCCAGTACTTC

V: TRBV5-4
D: .
size: .
J: TRBJ2-3
CDR3: CASSLGQGLVADTQYF
DNA: TGTGCCAGCAGCTTGGGACAGGGACTAGTCGCAGATACGCAGTATTTT

V: TRBV6-1
D: TRBD1
size: .
J: TRBJ1-3
CDR3: CASSEWSREQGARGNTIYF
DNA: TGTGCCAGCAGTGAATGGTCCAGGGAACAGGGGGCGCGAGGAAACACCATATATTTT

V: TRBV28
D: TRBD1
size: .
J: TRBJ1-1
CDR3: CASSLNRGNTEAFF
DNA: TGTGCCAGCAGTCTTAACAGGGGGAACACTGAAGCTTTCTTT

V: TRBV5-5
D: .
size: .
J: TRBJ2-1
CDR3: CASSLDAGLVNEQFF
DNA: TGTGCCAGCAGCTTGGACGCAGGGCTTGTCAATGAGCAGTTCTTC

V: TRBV29-1
D: .
size: .
J: TRBJ2-6
CDR3: CKGRGLRSGANVLTF
DNA: TGCAAAGGAAGGGGGTTACGCTCTGGGGCCAACGTCCTGACTTTC

V: TRBV6-5
D: .
size: .
J: TRBJ2-6
CDR3: CASNAGSGANVLTF
DNA: TGTGCCAGCAACGCGGGCTCTGGGGCCAACGTCCTGACTTTC

V: TRBV7-9
D: .
size: .
J: TRBJ1-1
CDR3: CASSLFQGPTEAFF
DNA: TGTGCCAGCAGCTTATTTCAGGGGCCCACTGAAGCTTTCTTT

V: TRBV18
D: TRBD1
size: .
J: TRBJ2-5
CDR3: CASSPDRATETQYF
DNA: TGTGCCAGCTCCCCCGACAGGGCCACCGAGACCCAGTACTTC

V: TRBV4-1
D: .
size: .
J: TRBJ1-2
CDR3: CASSQDEGTHYGYTF
DNA: TGCGCCAGCAGCCAAGATGAGGGGACTCACTATGGCTACACCTTC

V: TRBV6-1
D: .
size: few
J: TRBJ2-6
CDR3: CASSERGNGANVLTF
DNA: TGTGCCAGCAGTGAAAGGGGAAATGGGGCCAACGTCCTGACTTTC

V: TRBV30
D: TRBD1
size: .
J: TRBJ2-2
CDR3: CAWSKGQDTGELFF
DNA: TGTGCCTGGAGTAAGGGACAGGACACCGGGGAGCTGTTTTTT

V: TRBV29-1
D: .
size: few
J: TRBJ1-1
CDR3: CSVEREASNTEAFF
DNA: TGCAGCGTTGAGAGGGAGGCCAGTAACACTGAAGCTTTCTTT

V: TRBV7-9
D: TRBD2
size: few
J: TRBJ2-2
CDR3: CASSPGLASGELFF
DNA: TGTGCCAGCAGCCCCGGACTAGCGTCGGGGGAGCTGTTTTTT

V: TRBV10-3
D: TRBD1
size: .
J: TRBJ2-2
CDR3: CAIGQGVDTGELFF
DNA: TGTGCCATCGGACAGGGAGTAGACACCGGGGAGCTGTTTTTT

V: TRBV7-6
D: .
size: .
J: TRBJ1-3
CDR3: CASSPGQGPGNTIYF
DNA: TGTGCCAGCAGCCCCGGGCAGGGGCCTGGAAACACCATATATTTT

V: TRBV6-5
D: TRBD1
size: .
J: TRBJ1-2
CDR3: CASSQDRDRGGYTF
DNA: TGTGCCAGCAGTCAGGACAGGGACAGAGGCGGCTACACCTTC

V: TRBV4-1
D: TRBD2
size: .
J: TRBJ2-1
CDR3: CASSQEGREPYNEQFF
DNA: TGCGCCAGCAGCCAAGAAGGGCGGGAGCCCTACAATGAGCAGTTCTTC

V: TRBV5-4
D: TRBD1
size: .
J: TRBJ2-5
CDR3: CASSRDRGPGETQYF
DNA: TGTGCCAGCAGCAGAGACAGGGGGCCGGGGGAGACCCAGTACTTC

V: TRBV18
D: .
size: .
J: TRBJ1-5
CDR3: CASSLTVGQPQHF
DNA: TGTGCCAGCTCTCTCACAGTGGGTCAGCCCCAGCATTTT

V: TRBV10-3
D: .
size: .
J: TRBJ1-3
CDR3: CAISIQGTGNTIYF
DNA: TGTGCCATCAGCATACAGGGAACTGGAAACACCATATATTTT

V: TRBV4-3
D: TRBD2
size: .
J: TRBJ2-7
CDR3: CASSQSAGGDYEQYF
DNA: TGCGCCAGCAGCCAATCGGCGGGGGGGGATTACGAGCAGTACTTC

V: TRBV5-8
D: .
size: .
J: TRBJ2-3
CDR3: CASSLAGGTSTDTQYF
DNA: TGTGCCAGCAGCTTGGCTGGGGGGACTAGCACAGATACGCAGTATTTT

V: TRBV14
D: TRBD1
size: .
J: TRBJ1-2
CDR3: CASSSSGTERLYGYTF
DNA: TGTGCCAGCAGTTCATCGGGGACAGAACGATTATATGGCTACACCTTC

V: TRBV6-6
D: .
size: .
J: TRBJ2-1
CDR3: CASSYRRDSYNEQFF
DNA: TGTGCCAGCAGTTACCGCCGGGACTCCTACAATGAGCAGTTCTTC

V: TRBV28
D: .
size: .
J: TRBJ1-4
CDR3: CASQSKGQGNEKLFF
DNA: TGTGCCAGTCAATCCAAGGGGCAGGGTAATGAAAAACTGTTTTTT

V: TRBV27
D: TRBD2
size: .
J: TRBJ2-1
CDR3: CASSRQTSGGNNEQFF
DNA: TGTGCCAGCAGCCGCCAGACTAGCGGGGGGAACAATGAGCAGTTCTTC

V: TRBV4-3
D: .
size: .
J: TRBJ2-3
CDR3: CASSQDVGFTADTQYF
DNA: TGCGCCAGCAGCCAAGACGTTGGGTTTACAGCAGATACGCAGTATTTT

V: TRBV11-1
D: .
size: once
J: TRBJ2-1
CDR3: CASSPDRNEQFF
DNA: TGTGCCAGCAGCCCGGACAGAAATGAGCAGTTCTTC

V: TRBV6-1
D: .
size: .
J: TRBJ2-7
CDR3: CASSEGTAYEQYF
DNA: TGTGCCAGCAGTGAAGGGACAGCCTACGAGCAGTACTTC

V: TRBV19
D: TRBD1
size: .
J: TRBJ1-6
CDR3: CASSPIGTGTFSYNSPLHF
DNA: TGTGCCAGTAGCCCTATTGGGACAGGGACATTTTCCTATAATTCACCCCTCCACTTT

V: TRBV15
D: .
size: .
J: TRBJ1-1
CDR3: CATSRKRGWNTEAFF
DNA: TGTGCCACCAGCAGAAAACGGGGGTGGAACACTGAAGCTTTCTTT

V: TRBV11-3
D: .
size: .
J: TRBJ2-2
CDR3: CASSPYGVGELFF
DNA: TGTGCCAGCAGCCCATACGGGGTCGGGGAGCTGTTTTTT

V: TRBV6-5
D: TRBD2
size: .
J: TRBJ2-3
CDR3: CASSYGSGGADTQYF
DNA: TGTGCCAGCAGTTACGGTAGCGGGGGGGCAGATACGCAGTATTTT